Below, 30 T cell receptor beta chains from the same sample are listed, as sequenced in a study of blood T cell repertoires in COVID-19. Measured with immunoSEQ multiplex PCR; TCRdb has only the in-frame clones, and not every one. The repertoire has approximately 280,000 clones, about nine tenths of them found once; the top ten carry approximately 7.5%. Sequencing input: peripheral blood. The receptors shown here come from a woman aged 25 to 39 with COVID-19, enrolled during active disease.

The chain employs TRBV6-1 and TRBJ2-1; 7 bases agree with TRBD1. The germline V gene has CDR1 MNHNS and CDR2 SASEGT. This CDR3 has 15 residues. The trim removed 2 bases at V and 6 bases at J, leaving 7 bases unmatched. CDR3 residues: CASSEQWTGGNEQFF. CDR3 nucleotides: TGTGCCAGCAGTGAACAATGGACAGGAGGCAATGAGCAGTTCTTC.

The V gene is TRBV4-1, the J gene TRBJ1-1, with D perhaps TRBD1 (6 bases). This CDR3 has 14 residues. CDR1 and CDR2 from the germline V gene are MGHRA and YSYEKL. Trimming pared 1 base from V and 4 bases from J, leaving 10 bases between. CDR3 DNA: TGCGCCAGCAGCCAAGCCCCGACAGGCACTGAAGCTTTCTTT. It codes for CASSQAPTGTEAFF.

A word on this clone: This sample also contains other DNA sequences that code for the same CDR3. The V call is TRBV6-5, the J call TRBJ1-5; D is undetermined. CDR3 length equals 13 residues. Per germline, CDR1 MNHEY and CDR2 SVGAGI. The V end was cut by 5 bases, the J end by 1 base, with 6 bases between. The CDR3 bases are TGTGCCAGCAGTAGAGGAAGCAATCAGCCCCAGCATTTT. Translated, it gives CASSRGSNQPQHF.

V gene TRBV7-8 combines with J gene TRBJ2-3, with D uncertain. This CDR3 region has 14 residues. Germline lookup yields CDR1 SGHVS and CDR2 FQNEAQ. The germline V and J ends were trimmed by 1 base and 3 bases, with 8 bases remaining between them. The CDR3 is CASSLEPVTDTQYF. DNA for the CDR3: TGTGCCAGCAGCTTAGAACCGGTAACAGATACGCAGTATTTT.

The genes are TRBV21-1 and TRBJ2-5; TRBD1 is the table's D call and was not checked against the DNA. TRBV21-1 is a recognized pseudogene. CDR3 size: 14 residues. CDR3 sequence: CASRHSDRGETQYF. DNA for the CDR3: TGTGCCAGCAGACACTCTGACAGGGGGGAGACCCAGTACTTC.

V is TRBV7-9 and J is TRBJ1-4; 8 nucleotides match TRBD1. Unmatched junction bases numbered 15, after V lost 7 bases and J lost 2 bases. There are 18 residues in the CDR3. In germline, CDR1 is SEHNR, CDR2 FQNEAQ (reference sequence). DNA for the CDR3: TGTGCCAGCAACGCCCGGACAGGGTGCGAAGGGACTAATGAAAAACTGTTTTTT. Amino acids: CASNARTGCEGTNEKLFF.

The V and J genes are TRBV30 and TRBJ1-3; D is uncertain. This CDR3 spans 14 amino acids. Germline V lookup: CDR1 GTSNPN, CDR2 SVGIG (reference sequence). V lost 0 bases to trimming and J lost 1 base, with 7 bases between them. The CDR3 nucleotides read TGTGCCTGGAGTGTTGGAGTATCTGGAAACACCATATATTTT. Translated: CAWSVGVSGNTIYF.

V usage is TRBV2 and J usage is TRBJ2-5, with D tentatively TRBD1 (7 bases). The CDR3 length is 15 residues. V was pared by 6 bases and J by 5 bases, with 19 bases between. Germline CDR1 SNHLY, CDR2 FYNNEI. The CDR3 nucleotides read TGTGCCAGCAGAGCCGACAGGGCAGGGGGGGAGACCCAGTACTTC. Translation gives CASRADRAGGETQYF.

The chain couples TRBV24-1 to TRBJ2-1, with D tentatively TRBD1 (8 bases). Germline assignment: CDR1 KGHDR and CDR2 SFDVKD. This CDR3 comprises 15 residues. The V and J ends lost 3 bases and 6 bases respectively, with 14 bases between them. Here the CDR3 DNA reads TGTGCCACCAGTGATACGGACAGGGAGGGCAATGAGCAGTTCTTC. This gives the protein CATSDTDREGNEQFF.

The table lists this clone with a few counts. Additional DNA sequences in this sample encode the identical CDR3. The chain carries TRBV4-2 and TRBJ2-7; TRBD1 matches 10 bases. J lost 0 bases, V lost 1 base, and 0 bases had no gene match. This CDR3 contains 15 residues. Germline lookup yields CDR1 LGHNA and CDR2 YNFKEQ. The CDR3, as DNA: TGTGCCAGCAGCCAAGGGACAGGGGGCTCCTACGAGCAGTACTTC. Its translation: CASSQGTGGSYEQYF.

The chain uses TRBV12-3 or TRBV12-4 and TRBJ2-2, with a weak D call TRBD2 (6 bases). The CDR3 loop spans 13 amino acids. Trimming took off 7 bases at V and 7 bases at J, with 13 bases between the two ends. The CDR3 bases are TGTGCCAGCACCACTGGGGGGAGCGGGGAGCTGTTTTTT. It specifies CASTTGGSGELFF.

V and J are TRBV27 and TRBJ2-3; 7 positions match TRBD2. CDR1 and CDR2 (germline): MNHEY, SMNVEV (reference sequence). The CDR3 extends over 14 amino acids. The J segment lost 2 bases and the V segment lost 8 bases, leaving 7 bases of the junction unmatched. CDR3 loop: CASSTSANTDTQYF. The CDR3 coding sequence is TGTGCCAGCTCCACTAGCGCCAACACAGATACGCAGTATTTT.

The J gene is TRBJ2-7, the V gene TRBV28, with 8 bases fitting TRBD1. CDR1 and CDR2 from the germline V gene are MDHEN and SYDVKM. The CDR3 spans 15 residues. V shed 6 bases and J 2 bases; nucleotides not matched to a gene: 9. The DNA of the CDR3 is TGTGCCAGCAGACCCGACAGGGGATCCACCTACGAGCAGTACTTC. Its translation is CASRPDRGSTYEQYF.

J is TRBJ1-2 and V is TRBV6-5, with TRBD1 as a possible D gene (6 bases). The CDR3 consists of 14 residues. CDR1 is MNHEY, CDR2 SVGAGI, per germline. The V end lost 7 bases, the J end lost 4 bases, and 16 bases lay between the germline ends. The CDR3 coding sequence is TGTGCCAGCACCCCGGGACAACTCTTCTATGGCTACACCTTC. Its protein is CASTPGQLFYGYTF.

This chain uses TRBV7-9 with TRBJ1-4, with D possibly being TRBD1 (5 bases). Germline values: CDR1 SEHNR, CDR2 FQNEAQ (reference sequence). V lost 3 bases to trimming and J lost 2 bases, with 10 bases between them. This CDR3 contains 15 residues. CDR3 coding DNA: TGTGCCAGCAGCTTCCAGGGAGGTACTAATGAAAAACTGTTTTTT. Its protein product is CASSFQGGTNEKLFF.

In regard to this clone: The same CDR3 arises from other DNA sequences in this sample as well. The chain uses TRBV6-5 and TRBJ1-5; D not resolved. The CDR3 covers 13 residues. Trimming shortened V by 6 bases and J by 0 bases, and 6 bases separated the two germline ends. Germline CDR1 and CDR2: MNHEY and SVGAGI. The CDR3 region has the DNA TGTGCCAGCAGGAGAGATAGCAATCAGCCCCAGCATTTT. Translating it yields CASRRDSNQPQHF.

This clone has only one observation. The chain couples TRBV9 to TRBJ1-1; TRBD1 matches 7 bases. Per the germline V gene, CDR1 is SGDLS and CDR2 is YYNGEE. The CDR3 extends over 14 amino acids. The trim removed 0 bases at V and 6 bases at J, leaving 5 bases unmatched. This CDR3 reads CASSVGQGSSEAFF. The CDR3 DNA is TGTGCCAGCAGCGTAGGACAGGGATCATCTGAAGCTTTCTTT.

This rearrangement joins TRBV24-1 to TRBJ2-3; tentative D call: TRBD2 (5 bases). Trimming pared 1 base from V and 5 bases from J, leaving 12 bases between. Germline V gene sequence: CDR1 KGHDR, CDR2 SFDVKD. This CDR3 spans 15 amino acids. This CDR3 is CATSDFGLAEDTQYF. The CDR3 nucleotides are TGTGCCACCAGTGATTTTGGGCTAGCTGAAGATACGCAGTATTTT.

In its sample, this clone was seen a few times. V gene TRBV19 combines with J gene TRBJ2-2; a possible D gene is TRBD2 (6 bases). From germline, CDR1 is LNHDA and CDR2 SQIVND (reference sequence). Trimming removed 7 bases at V and 4 bases at J, with 16 bases between. This CDR3 is 15 amino acids long. Here the CDR3 reads CASITRRGGTGELFF. CDR3 DNA sequence: TGTGCCAGTATCACACGCCGGGGAGGCACCGGGGAGCTGTTTTTT.

The gene calls are TRBV7-9 and TRBJ2-5; TRBD2 matches 13 bases. Germline loops: CDR1 SEHNR, CDR2 FQNEAQ (reference sequence). This CDR3 is built from 15 residues. J gave up 5 bases and V 3 bases, and 3 bases lay outside the gene matches. The CDR3 region has the DNA TGTGCCAGCAGCTTCTCACTAGCGGGGGGGGAGACCCAGTACTTC. Translated: CASSFSLAGGETQYF.

This clone has only one observation. The gene calls are TRBV2 and TRBJ1-3; tentative D call: TRBD1 (6 bases). CDR3 length: 14 amino acids. In germline, CDR1 is SNHLY, CDR2 FYNNEI. Trimming removed 5 bases from V and 0 bases from J, with 8 bases in between. CDR3 DNA sequence: TGTGCCAGCAGTCGGGACATCTCTGGAAACACCATATATTTT. Protein sequence: CASSRDISGNTIYF.

V usage is TRBV5-1 and J usage is TRBJ1-2, with D perhaps matching TRBD1 (6 bases). Germline V gives CDR1 SGHRS, CDR2 YFSETQ. This CDR3 has 14 amino acids. Trimming pared 4 bases from V and 3 bases from J, leaving 13 bases between. CDR3 in DNA: TGCGCCAGCAGCGGCGAGGGGGGGCACTATGGCTACACCTTC. Protein: CASSGEGGHYGYTF.

This sequence joins TRBV19 and TRBJ2-7; tentative D call: TRBD2 (6 bases). The germline CDR1 and CDR2 sequences are LNHDA and SQIVND (reference sequence). The CDR3 totals 15 residues. Trimming removed 3 bases from V and 3 bases from J, with 15 bases in between. This chain's CDR3 is CASSISGEGHYEQYF. In DNA form, the CDR3 reads TGTGCCAGTAGTATCTCGGGGGAAGGTCACTACGAGCAGTACTTC.

This clone turned up a few times. The chain combines TRBV4-1 with TRBJ1-1; D is uncertain. V lost 0 bases and J lost 8, with 10 bases in between. The CDR3 sequence is 13 residues long. The germline CDR1 and CDR2 sequences are MGHRA and YSYEKL. The CDR3 DNA reads as TGCGCCAGCAGCCAAGATCGAGGGTGGGAAGCTTTCTTT. Its protein is CASSQDRGWEAFF.

J is TRBJ2-3 and V is TRBV18; TRBD2 agrees at 13 bases. Unmatched junction bases numbered 16, after V lost 4 bases and J lost 6 bases. The CDR3 contains 19 residues. Germline CDR1 KGHSH, CDR2 LQKENI. In DNA form, the CDR3 reads TGTGCCAGCTCACAAAGAGTTTCCGGACTAGCGGGAGTGTCGGATACGCAGTATTTT. It is translated as CASSQRVSGLAGVSDTQYF.

Concerning this clone itself: At the DNA level, this CDR3 is encoded by other sequences in the same sample as well. The chain carries TRBV5-1 and TRBJ1-5; D is undetermined. CDR1 and CDR2 from the germline V gene are SGHRS and YFSETQ. V shed 0 bases and J shed 7 bases, with 8 bases lying between them. CDR3 size: 13 residues. The CDR3 loop is CASSLGGEQPQHF. CDR3 coding DNA: TGCGCCAGCAGCTTGGGCGGGGAGCAGCCCCAGCATTTT.

The chain couples TRBV12-3 or TRBV12-4 to TRBJ2-7; D uncertain. Trimming cost V 5 bases and J 2 bases, with 10 bases left between them. This CDR3 region has 13 residues. The CDR3 loop is CASSVTDAYEQYF. CDR3 nucleotide sequence: TGTGCCAGCAGTGTCACAGACGCCTACGAGCAGTACTTC.

The V gene is TRBV21-1, the J gene TRBJ2-5; TRBD1, the table's D call, lacks a check against the DNA. TRBV21-1 is tagged as a pseudogene. This CDR3 comprises 15 residues. The CDR3 bases are TGTGCCACCCACCCTCACAGGGGTAAAATCCTGGCCCAGTACTTC. Amino acid sequence: CATHPHRGKILAQYF.

The count of this clone is one. This chain joins TRBV28 and TRBJ1-6; TRBD1 is a possible D gene (6 bases). There are 17 residues in the CDR3. Germline CDR1 MDHEN, CDR2 SYDVKM. Trimming removed 7 bases from V and 0 bases from J, with 16 bases in between. As DNA, the CDR3 is TGTGCCAGCATCCACAGGGTTGGCGTCTCCTATAATTCACCCCTCCACTTT. Amino acids: CASIHRVGVSYNSPLHF.

This rearrangement joins TRBV6-4 to TRBJ2-2; possible D gene TRBD2, 6 bases. The CDR3 sequence is 15 residues long. The germline V gene has CDR1 MRHNA and CDR2 SNTAGT. The V and J ends lost 0 bases and 2 bases respectively, with 7 bases between them. The CDR3 DNA reads TGTGCCAGCAGTGACTCGGGGGGAAACACCGGGGAGCTGTTTTTT. Amino acids: CASSDSGGNTGELFF.